These T cell receptor beta chains were read from a single sample in a study of T cell responses to AZD1222 COVID-19 vaccine. Generated by immunoSEQ multiplex PCR, the TCRdb table keeps only in-frame clones and is missing some. This table holds 130,000 to 150,000 clones, more than 85% found once. The sequencing here drew on peripheral blood, taken on day 0 of AZD1222 vaccination. The receptors derive from an adult in good health. The CDR3 runs from the conserved cysteine through the conserved F or W. Each record gives: V gene, J gene, CDR3 protein.

v_gene: TRBV12-5
j_gene: TRBJ1-3
CDR3aa: CASGPWGSSGNTIYF

v_gene: TRBV11-1
j_gene: TRBJ2-3
CDR3aa: CASSLGRQRADTQYF

v_gene: TRBV20-1
j_gene: TRBJ2-2
CDR3aa: CSAGRAGELFF

v_gene: TRBV19
j_gene: TRBJ2-6
CDR3aa: CASLFSGANVLTF

v_gene: TRBV24-1
j_gene: TRBJ2-3
CDR3aa: CATSVGSAVDTQYF

v_gene: TRBV2
j_gene: TRBJ2-7
CDR3aa: CASTRDRGGEQYF

v_gene: TRBV5-4
j_gene: TRBJ2-5
CDR3aa: CASSTLAGGTETQYF

v_gene: TRBV6-5
j_gene: TRBJ2-7
CDR3aa: CASSYSGGYYEQYF

v_gene: TRBV9
j_gene: TRBJ2-1
CDR3aa: CASSVGGGSYNEQFF

v_gene: TRBV6-5
j_gene: TRBJ2-5
CDR3aa: CASSFQHSGLETQYF

v_gene: TRBV27
j_gene: TRBJ1-1
CDR3aa: CASSLSSRGLTEAFF

v_gene: TRBV11-2
j_gene: TRBJ2-3
CDR3aa: CASSLEGANTDTQYF

v_gene: TRBV11-3
j_gene: TRBJ2-7
CDR3aa: CASSSGPVSSHEQYF

v_gene: TRBV7-8
j_gene: TRBJ2-7
CDR3aa: CASSPGLAGVPSYEQYF

v_gene: TRBV6-6
j_gene: TRBJ1-1
CDR3aa: CASSGLGAFF

v_gene: TRBV6-5
j_gene: TRBJ2-7
CDR3aa: CASRNRQGYEQYF

v_gene: TRBV18
j_gene: TRBJ1-1
CDR3aa: CASSSSETGVTEAFF